This TCR beta chain was sequenced for a study of CD8 T cells in Susac syndrome. Reverse transcription of roughly 0.45 to 1 ug RNA used random hexamers. Amplification of the TCR beta CDR3 was carried out by immunoSEQ multiplex PCR, which spanned a total of 54 Vbeta and 13 Jbeta segments. TCRdb re-called the immunoSEQ multiplex PCR reads through MiXCR, storing one row per CDR3 protein. The sample lists around 280,000 distinct CDR3 sequences; 92% were seen once. The CDR3 sequence is 14 residues long. Losses at the gene ends were 4 bases for V and 2 bases for J; bases not matched to a gene: 3. The V gene's germline CDR1 is DFQATT and CDR2 SNEGSKA (reference sequence).

The sequence was collected from a human donor with multiple sclerosis. The sequenced sample consisted of CD4+ T cells from PBMCs. This chain links TRBV20-1 with TRBJ2-3; 10 bases line up with TRBD2. CDR3 region: CSATSGGITDTQYF. DNA for the CDR3: TGCAGTGCTACTAGCGGGGGTATCACAGATACGCAGTATTTT.